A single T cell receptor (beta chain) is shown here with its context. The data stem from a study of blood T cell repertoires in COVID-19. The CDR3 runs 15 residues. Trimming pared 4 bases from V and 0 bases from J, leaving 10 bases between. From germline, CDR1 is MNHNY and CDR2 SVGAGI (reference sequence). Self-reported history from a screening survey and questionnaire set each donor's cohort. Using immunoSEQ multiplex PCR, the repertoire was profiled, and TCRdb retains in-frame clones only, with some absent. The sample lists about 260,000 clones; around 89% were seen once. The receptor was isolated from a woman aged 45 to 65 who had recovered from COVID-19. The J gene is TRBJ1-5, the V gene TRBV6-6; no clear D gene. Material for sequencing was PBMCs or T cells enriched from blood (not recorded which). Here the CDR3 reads CASSSPGISNQPQHF. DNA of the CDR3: TGTGCCAGCAGTTCACCGGGAATTAGCAATCAGCCCCAGCATTTT.